Each of the 3 T cell receptor beta chains below was sequenced from the same sample in a study of blood T cell repertoires in COVID-19. Produced via immunoSEQ multiplex PCR; TCRdb's table is partial and in-frame only. Of tens of thousands of clones in the sample, roughly 79% were seen once. Sequencing used peripheral blood. Receptors were obtained from a man of 80 years or more with COVID-19, enrolled during active disease.

The rearrangement links TRBV28 to TRBJ2-3, with D possibly being TRBD2 (6 bases). CDR1 and CDR2 from the germline V gene are MDHEN and SYDVKM. V shed 6 bases and J shed 2 bases, with 15 bases lying between them. The CDR3 is 15 amino acids. The CDR3 loop reads CASSPWGRSTDTQYF. The DNA for the CDR3 is TGTGCCAGCAGCCCTTGGGGGAGGTCCACAGATACGCAGTATTTT.

This clone was seen a single time. This rearrangement joins TRBV10-2 to TRBJ2-2, with a possible D match to TRBD2 (5 bases). Between the trimmed V and J ends, which lost 3 bases and 6 bases, there was a span of 8 bases. The CDR3 loop spans 13 amino acids. The V gene's germline CDR1 is WSHSY and CDR2 SAAADI. The DNA of the CDR3 is TGCGCCAGCAGTGACGCGGGCCCCGGGGAGCTGTTTTTT. This codes for CASSDAGPGELFF.

The J gene is TRBJ2-2, the V gene TRBV25-1; 7 bases match TRBD1. V shed 1 base and J 5 bases; nucleotides not matched to a gene: 4. CDR1 and CDR2 from the germline V gene are MGHDK and SYGVNS. The CDR3 runs 15 residues. The CDR3 sequence: CASSESGGETGELFF. The CDR3 DNA reads TGTGCCAGCAGTGAATCAGGGGGTGAAACCGGGGAGCTGTTTTTT.